This T cell receptor beta chain was sequenced in a study of cytomegalovirus exposure and HLA in healthy donors. Overall study: Approximately 180 million T cells yielded roughly 100 million unique TCR beta sequences, as an earlier analysis found.

Comment on this clone: Its antigen is unknown.

13 Jbeta primers and 60 Vbeta primers were used for the PCR. Profiled with immunoSEQ multiplex PCR; TCRdb holds only in-frame clones, not every one. The table has approximately 110,000 clones, more than 60% seen once. This CDR3 spans 13 amino acids. CDR1 is SGHDN and CDR2 is FVKESK in the germline V gene. Trimming pared 7 bases from V and 6 bases from J, leaving 15 bases between. Points from the study as a whole: Per a prior analysis, the majority of TCR beta V segments were productive roughly 87% or roughly 30% of the time. Most observed TCR sequences were rare, whereas some public TCRs were detected in many donors. Reportedly, fewer N-insertions than the roughly 700-donor mean appeared in an Asian-associated ancestry cluster in a later analysis.

The sequence derives from a woman aged 40 to 50 in good health and CMV-seronegative. The sequenced sample consisted of PBMCs. The chain uses TRBV14 and TRBJ1-1; D may be TRBD1 (5 bases). The DNA of the CDR3 is TGTGCCAGCAACTACCAACAAGGGGCTGAAGCTTTCTTT. This translates into CASNYQQGAEAFF.